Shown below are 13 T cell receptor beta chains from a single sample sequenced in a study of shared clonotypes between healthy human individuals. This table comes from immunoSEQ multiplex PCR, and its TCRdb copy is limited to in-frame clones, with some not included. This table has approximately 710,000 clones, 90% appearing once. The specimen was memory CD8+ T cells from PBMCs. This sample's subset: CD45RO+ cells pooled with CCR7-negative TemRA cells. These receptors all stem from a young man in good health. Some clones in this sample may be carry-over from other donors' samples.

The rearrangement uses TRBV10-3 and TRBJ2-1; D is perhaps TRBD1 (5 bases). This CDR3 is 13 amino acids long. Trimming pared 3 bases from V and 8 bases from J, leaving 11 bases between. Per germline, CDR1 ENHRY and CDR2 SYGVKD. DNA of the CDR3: TGTGCCATCAGTGAATTTCAGGGCCATGAGCAGTTCTTC. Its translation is CAISEFQGHEQFF.

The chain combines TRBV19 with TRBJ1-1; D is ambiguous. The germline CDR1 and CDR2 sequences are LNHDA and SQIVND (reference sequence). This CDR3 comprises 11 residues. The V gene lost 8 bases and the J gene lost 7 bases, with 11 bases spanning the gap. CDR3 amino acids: CASGWSVEAFF. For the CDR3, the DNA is TGTGCCAGTGGGTGGTCCGTTGAAGCTTTCTTT. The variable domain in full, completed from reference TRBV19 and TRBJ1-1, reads DGGITQSPKYLFRKEGQNVTLSCEQNLNHDAMYWYRQDPGQGLRLIYYSQIVNDFQKGDIAEGYSVSREKKESFPLTVTSAQKNPTAFYLCASGWSVEAFFGQGTRLTVV.

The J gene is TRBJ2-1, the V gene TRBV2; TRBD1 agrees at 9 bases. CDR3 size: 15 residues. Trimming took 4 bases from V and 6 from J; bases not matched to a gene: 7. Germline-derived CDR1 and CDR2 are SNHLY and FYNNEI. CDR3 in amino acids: CASSVMDRGGNEQFF. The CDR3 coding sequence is TGTGCCAGCAGTGTCATGGACAGGGGCGGCAATGAGCAGTTCTTC.

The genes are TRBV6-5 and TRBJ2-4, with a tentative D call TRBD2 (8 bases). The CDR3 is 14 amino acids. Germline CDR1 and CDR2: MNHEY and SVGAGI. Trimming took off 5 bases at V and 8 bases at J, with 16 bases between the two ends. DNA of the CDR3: TGTGCCAGCAGTCAGACAGGGACTAGGGACATTCAGTACTTC. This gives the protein CASSQTGTRDIQYF.

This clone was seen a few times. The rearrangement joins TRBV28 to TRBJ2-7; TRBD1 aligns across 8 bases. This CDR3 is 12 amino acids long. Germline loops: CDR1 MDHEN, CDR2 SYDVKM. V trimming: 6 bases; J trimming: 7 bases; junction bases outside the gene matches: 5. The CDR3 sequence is CASSFQGAEQYF. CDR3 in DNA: TGTGCCAGCAGCTTCCAGGGGGCGGAGCAGTACTTC.

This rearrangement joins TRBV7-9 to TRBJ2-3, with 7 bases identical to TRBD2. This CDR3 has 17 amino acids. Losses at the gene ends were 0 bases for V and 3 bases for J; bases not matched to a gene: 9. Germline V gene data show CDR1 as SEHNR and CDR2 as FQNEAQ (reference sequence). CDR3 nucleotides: TGTGCCAGCAGCTTAGCGCCGCGTAGCGGGCTTACAGATACGCAGTATTTT. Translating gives CASSLAPRSGLTDTQYF.

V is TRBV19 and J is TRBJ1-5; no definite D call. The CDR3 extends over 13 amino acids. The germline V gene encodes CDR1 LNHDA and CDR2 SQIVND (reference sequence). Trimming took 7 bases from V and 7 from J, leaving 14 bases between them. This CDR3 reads CASTLGRGQPQHF. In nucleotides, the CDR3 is TGTGCCAGTACCCTCGGTCGGGGACAGCCCCAGCATTTT.

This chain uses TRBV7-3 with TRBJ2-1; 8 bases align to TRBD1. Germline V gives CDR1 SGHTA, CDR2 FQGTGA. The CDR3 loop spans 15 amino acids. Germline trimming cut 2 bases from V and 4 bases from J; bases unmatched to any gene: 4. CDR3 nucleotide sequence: TGTGCCAGCAGCTTACAGGGGGCGTTTTACAATGAGCAGTTCTTC. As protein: CASSLQGAFYNEQFF.

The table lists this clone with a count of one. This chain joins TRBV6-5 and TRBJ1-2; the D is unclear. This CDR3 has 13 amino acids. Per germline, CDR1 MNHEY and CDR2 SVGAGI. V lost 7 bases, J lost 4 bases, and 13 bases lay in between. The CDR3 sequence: CASNPPLGYGYTF. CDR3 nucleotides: TGTGCCAGCAATCCCCCGCTGGGCTATGGCTACACCTTC.

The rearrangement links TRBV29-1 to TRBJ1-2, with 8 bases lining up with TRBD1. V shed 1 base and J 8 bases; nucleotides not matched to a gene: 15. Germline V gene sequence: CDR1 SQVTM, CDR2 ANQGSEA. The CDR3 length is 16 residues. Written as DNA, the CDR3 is TGCAGCGTTGAAGTCTTAGCCCGAGACAGGGGATACGGCTACACCTTC. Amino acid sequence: CSVEVLARDRGYGYTF.

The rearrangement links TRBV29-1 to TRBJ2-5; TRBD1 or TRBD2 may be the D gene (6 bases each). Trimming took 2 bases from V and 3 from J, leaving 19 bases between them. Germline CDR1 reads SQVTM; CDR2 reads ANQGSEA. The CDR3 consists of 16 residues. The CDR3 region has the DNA TGCAGCGTTGAACCGCGCCGGCTGGGGGGCGAAGAGACCCAGTACTTC. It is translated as CSVEPRRLGGEETQYF.

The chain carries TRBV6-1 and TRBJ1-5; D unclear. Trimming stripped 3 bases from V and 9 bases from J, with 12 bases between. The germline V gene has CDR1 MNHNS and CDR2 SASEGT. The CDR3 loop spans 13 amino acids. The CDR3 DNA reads TGTGCCAGCAGTGATTTCAAATTGTGGCCCCAGCATTTT. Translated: CASSDFKLWPQHF.

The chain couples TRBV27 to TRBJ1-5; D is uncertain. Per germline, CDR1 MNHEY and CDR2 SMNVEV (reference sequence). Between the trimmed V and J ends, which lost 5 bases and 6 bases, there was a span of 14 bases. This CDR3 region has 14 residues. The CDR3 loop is CASSATGGPQPQHF. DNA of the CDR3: TGTGCCAGCAGTGCAACGGGAGGCCCTCAGCCCCAGCATTTT.